This TCR beta chain was identified in a study of OX40 agonist ivuxolimab in advanced cancers. Measured with immunoSEQ multiplex PCR; TCRdb has only the in-frame clones, and not every one. The sample consists of about 75,000 clones, roughly nine tenths of them appearing once. This CDR3 has 14 amino acids. Trimming removed 0 bases at V and 3 bases at J, with 7 bases between. Germline V gives CDR1 SGHDT, CDR2 YYEEEE. This specimen consisted of CD4+ or CD8+ T cells sorted from blood, obtained in a trial of the OX40 agonist ivuxolimab. The chain couples TRBV5-6 to TRBJ1-5, with D unclear. This TCR came from an adult with an advanced solid tumor such as melanoma, head and neck, liver or kidney cancer. This chain's CDR3 is CASSLGTNNQPQHF. CDR3 in DNA: TGTGCCAGCAGCTTGGGGACCAACAATCAGCCCCAGCATTTT. The full variable domain, completed using reference TRBV5-6 and TRBJ1-5, is DAGVTQSPTHLIKTRGQQVTLRCSPKSGHDTVSWYQQALGQGPQFIFQYYEEEERQRGNFPDRFSGHQFPNYSSELNVNALLLGDSALYLCASSLGTNNQPQHFGDGTRLSIL.